The 27 T cell receptor beta chains below all came from one sample that was sequenced in a study of shared clonotypes between healthy human individuals (dated by TCRdb to 2020 to 2021). Library construction relied on the immunoSEQ multiplex PCR assay. In its TCRdb copy, this immuneACCESS table keeps in-frame sequences only and misses some clones. Where compared with another copy, unresolved V genes explain less than half of these, and the others have no known cause. The sample table shows approximately 100,000 clones, and around 68% are seen once. Of the sample, about 23% is held by the ten largest clones. Input material: memory CD8+ T cells sorted from blood. Interpreted using the paper, the cell subset or site label stands for: CD45RO+ cells pooled with CCR7-negative TemRA cells. The receptors shown here come from a woman aged 25 to 39 in good health.

The chain couples TRBV28 to TRBJ1-5; D is undetermined. The CDR3 spans 18 residues. V was pared by 6 bases and J by 1 base, with 22 bases between. Germline loops: CDR1 MDHEN, CDR2 SYDVKM. This chain's CDR3 is CASSFPEARRFSNQPQHF. The CDR3 bases are TGTGCCAGCAGCTTCCCGGAGGCCCGGCGGTTCAGCAATCAGCCCCAGCATTTT. The entire variable domain, with the rest obtained from reference TRBV28 and TRBJ1-5, is as follows: DVKVTQSSRYLVKRTGEKVFLECVQDMDHENMFWYRQDPGLGLRLIYFSYDVKMKEKGDIPEGYSVSREKKERFSLILESASTNQTSMYLCASSFPEARRFSNQPQHFGDGTRLSIL.

This clone was found a few times. This sequence joins TRBV7-2 and TRBJ1-1, with 7 bases identical to TRBD1. Germline trimming cut 3 bases from V and 3 bases from J; bases unmatched to any gene: 4. CDR1 SGHTA and CDR2 FQGNSA come from the germline V gene. The CDR3 loop spans 14 amino acids. CDR3 sequence: CASSLSRGDTEAFF. The CDR3 DNA reads TGTGCCAGCAGCTTGTCCAGGGGGGACACTGAAGCTTTCTTT. The entire variable domain, with the rest obtained from reference TRBV7-2 and TRBJ1-1, is as follows: GAGVSQSPSNKVTEKGKDVELRCDPISGHTALYWYRQSLGQGLEFLIYFQGNSAPDKSGLPSDRFSAERTGGSVSTLTIQRTQQEDSAVYLCASSLSRGDTEAFFGQGTRLTVV.

The rearrangement uses TRBV29-1 and TRBJ1-1; D remains ambiguous. The V end lost 0 bases, the J end lost 3 bases, and 14 bases lay between the germline ends. The CDR3 is 15 residues long. Germline-derived CDR1 and CDR2 are SQVTM and ANQGSEA. The CDR3 sequence is CSVEDPSLRDTEAFF. DNA for the CDR3: TGCAGCGTTGAAGACCCGAGCCTTCGGGACACTGAAGCTTTCTTT.

In DNA form, the CDR3 reads TGTGCCAGCAGTTTAGGGACTAGCGGTTCCACCGGGGAGCTGTTTTTT. Protein: CASSLGTSGSTGELFF. The V and J genes are TRBV28 and TRBJ2-2, with TRBD2 identical over 11 bases. The V and J ends lost 2 bases and 4 bases, in that order; junction bases with no gene match: 3. The CDR3 spans 16 residues. CDR1 is MDHEN and CDR2 is SYDVKM in the germline V gene.

This chain links TRBV6-6 with TRBJ2-1, with D perhaps matching TRBD1 (5 bases). Trimming removed 0 bases from V and 5 bases from J, with 8 bases in between. The length of the CDR3 is 14 residues. Germline V CDR1 and CDR2: MNHNY, SVGAGI (reference sequence). CDR3: CASSYSDSDNEQFF. CDR3 coding DNA: TGTGCCAGCAGTTACTCTGACAGCGACAATGAGCAGTTCTTC.

V usage is TRBV4-2 and J usage is TRBJ2-3; 10 bases align to TRBD2. In germline, CDR1 is LGHNA, CDR2 YNFKEQ. This CDR3 has 16 amino acids. V dropped 4 bases and J dropped 0; count of bases not matched to a gene: 4. The CDR3 sequence is CASSPGTSASTDTQYF. CDR3 coding DNA: TGTGCCAGCAGCCCGGGGACTAGCGCTAGCACAGATACGCAGTATTTT.

CDR3 amino acids: CASSLGGIREYGDNEQFF. Here the CDR3 DNA reads TGTGCCAGCAGCTTAGGGGGAATACGGGAATATGGGGACAATGAGCAGTTCTTC. The chain couples TRBV7-2 to TRBJ2-1; tentatively, D is TRBD2 (5 bases). The CDR3 loop spans 18 amino acids. Germline V gene sequence: CDR1 SGHTA, CDR2 FQGNSA. The V gene lost 1 base and the J gene lost 5 bases, with 21 bases spanning the gap.

This chain joins TRBV6-5 and TRBJ1-4; D not certain. The V end was cut by 1 base, the J end by 8 bases, with 11 bases between. The V gene's germline CDR1 is MNHEY and CDR2 SVGAGI. The CDR3 sequence is 14 residues long. The CDR3 is CASSYWWPGEKLFF. The CDR3 region has the DNA TGTGCCAGCAGTTACTGGTGGCCGGGAGAAAAACTGTTTTTT.

As to this clone: This likely traces to a read error, being one base from a far larger clone. V usage is TRBV30 and J usage is TRBJ2-3; the D is unclear. This CDR3 is built from 14 residues. Trimming stripped 1 base from V and 8 bases from J, with 16 bases between. CDR1 is GTSNPN, CDR2 SVGIG, per germline (reference sequence). CDR3: CAWSGSLEAGTQYF. The CDR3 nucleotides are TGTGCCTGGAGTGGGTCCTTGGAAGCAGGTACGCAGTATTTT.

This clone occurred a few times. V and J are TRBV25-1 and TRBJ2-1, with D uncertain. The V end was cut by 8 bases, the J end by 1 base, with 3 bases between. Per the germline V gene, CDR1 is MGHDK and CDR2 is SYGVNS. The CDR3 sequence is 11 residues long. Written as DNA, the CDR3 is TGTGCCAGCGGATCCTACAATGAGCAGTTCTTC. Translation gives CASGSYNEQFF.

The chain employs TRBV5-4 and TRBJ2-7; 7 bases map to TRBD2. The CDR3 consists of 16 residues. Germline V gene data show CDR1 as SGHNT and CDR2 as YYREEE (reference sequence). J gave up 2 bases and V 0 bases, and 8 bases lay outside the gene matches. Here the CDR3 DNA reads TGTGCCAGCAGCTTGGTAGCGCGGGAGCTCCCCTACGAGCAGTACTTC. This translates into CASSLVARELPYEQYF.

The chain combines TRBV4-1 with TRBJ2-1; perhaps D is TRBD1 or TRBD2 (6 bases each). The CDR3 has 15 amino acids. Deletions cut 3 bases from V and 3 bases from J, with 12 bases between. Germline V gene lookup returns CDR1 MGHRA and CDR2 YSYEKL. The CDR3 reads CASSQGEDSYNEQFF. The CDR3 DNA is TGCGCCAGCAGCCAGGGGGAGGACAGCTACAATGAGCAGTTCTTC.

The J gene is TRBJ1-1, the V gene TRBV4-1; D is unclear. The CDR3 sequence is 17 residues long. V was trimmed by 2 bases and J by 2 bases, leaving 18 bases between them. In germline, CDR1 is MGHRA, CDR2 YSYEKL. CDR3 DNA sequence: TGCGCCAGCAGCCAATTATCAGTCAGCGACCAAAACACTGAAGCTTTCTTT. Translation: CASSQLSVSDQNTEAFF.

The rearrangement joins TRBV4-1 to TRBJ2-1; TRBD2 matches at 9 bases. In germline, CDR1 is MGHRA, CDR2 YSYEKL. The CDR3 is made up of 16 amino acids. V shed 4 bases, J shed 4 bases, and the junction held 8 bases outside the gene matches. CDR3: CASSLLALAGYNEQFF. The CDR3 DNA is TGCGCCAGCAGCCTTCTGGCCCTAGCGGGGTACAATGAGCAGTTCTTC.

Only a few counts were recorded for this clone. The chain uses TRBV11-2 and TRBJ2-3; no clear D. Germline loops: CDR1 SGHAT, CDR2 FQNNGV. The CDR3 is made up of 12 amino acids. Trimming removed 5 bases at V and 2 bases at J, with 5 bases between. CDR3 bases: TGTGCCAGCAGCGATACCACAGATACGCAGTATTTT. It encodes CASSDTTDTQYF.

V is TRBV18 and J is TRBJ2-3; D is uncertain. Per the germline V gene, CDR1 is KGHSH and CDR2 is LQKENI. This CDR3 contains 15 residues. V shed 6 bases and J shed 1 base, with 14 bases lying between them. The CDR3: CASSPEDSGTDTQYF. Written as DNA, the CDR3 is TGTGCCAGCTCGCCCGAGGATTCGGGCACAGATACGCAGTATTTT. The full variable domain, completed using reference TRBV18 and TRBJ2-3, is NAGVMQNPRHLVRRRGQEARLRCSPMKGHSHVYWYRQLPEEGLKFMVYLQKENIIDESGMPKERFSAEFPKEGPSILRIQQVVRGDSAAYFCASSPEDSGTDTQYFGPGTRLTVL.

This clone was recorded a few times. Just one base apart from a much larger clone, this may be a read error. The V call is TRBV9, the J call TRBJ2-5, with TRBD2 identical over 12 bases. The closer fit of TRBJ2-7 to the DNA end suggests the J call may be wrong. This CDR3 is 15 amino acids long. CDR1 and CDR2 from the germline V gene are SGDLS and YYNGEE. CDR3 sequence: CASSETSGSSYEQYF. The CDR3 nucleotides are TGTGCCAGCAGCGAGACTAGCGGGAGCTCCTACGAGCAGTACTTC.

This clone was picked up many times. This chain connects TRBV6-6 to TRBJ2-7, with D perhaps being TRBD1 or TRBD2 (5 bases each). Germline CDR1 reads MNHNY; CDR2 reads SVGAGI (reference sequence). This CDR3 has 15 residues. V dropped 2 bases and J dropped 2 bases, with 13 bases sitting between them. CDR3 DNA: TGTGCCAGCAGTTACAATGGGGGTCTGACCTACGAGCAGTACTTC. Translated, it gives CASSYNGGLTYEQYF.

V is TRBV25-1 and J is TRBJ1-4, with D possibly matching TRBD1 (5 bases). The V and J ends lost 4 bases and 4 bases respectively, with 16 bases between them. This CDR3 spans 16 amino acids. CDR1 is MGHDK and CDR2 is SYGVNS in the germline V gene. For the CDR3, the DNA is TGTGCCAGCAGTGTCCCCAGGGAAGCGAGTAATGAAAAACTGTTTTTT. This gives the protein CASSVPREASNEKLFF.

The chain has TRBV28 and TRBJ1-2; D is undetermined. Per the germline V gene, CDR1 is MDHEN and CDR2 is SYDVKM. V was pared by 3 bases and J by 6 bases, with 14 bases between. The CDR3 runs to 14 residues. CDR3 DNA sequence: TGTGCCAGCAGTTTTATATTTGGGGTCCATGGCTACACCTTC. Amino acids: CASSFIFGVHGYTF.

The rearrangement links TRBV27 to TRBJ2-3; no clear D gene. The germline V and J ends were trimmed by 2 bases and 5 bases, with 11 bases remaining between them. CDR3 length: 14 amino acids. Germline V gene data show CDR1 as MNHEY and CDR2 as SMNVEV (reference sequence). The CDR3 DNA follows: TGTGCCAGCAGTTTAAGGCCCTTGGGAGATACGCAGTATTTT. This gives the protein CASSLRPLGDTQYF.

The chain uses TRBV18 and TRBJ1-5; 10 bases agree with TRBD1. This CDR3 is 17 amino acids long. Germline V CDR1 and CDR2: KGHSH, LQKENI. V lost 4 bases and J lost 2; bases outside the gene matches: 8. CDR3 residues: CASSQRRDRGGNQPQHF. CDR3 DNA sequence: TGTGCCAGCTCACAGAGGAGGGACAGGGGAGGCAATCAGCCCCAGCATTTT.

The V call is TRBV4-1, the J call TRBJ1-5; 8 nucleotides align to TRBD1. The germline gives CDR1 MGHRA, CDR2 YSYEKL. The V gene end was trimmed by 6 bases and the J gene end by 4 bases; junction bases not matched to a gene: 5. The CDR3 length is 14 residues. The CDR3 reads CASRRQGTNQPQHF. DNA of the CDR3: TGCGCCAGCAGGCGACAGGGGACAAATCAGCCCCAGCATTTT.

The genes are TRBV29-1 and TRBJ2-1, with no clear D. The CDR3 consists of 13 residues. Germline V gene lookup returns CDR1 SQVTM and CDR2 ANQGSEA. V shed 0 bases and J shed 7 bases, with 10 bases lying between them. CDR3 residues: CSVEEGTANEQFF. CDR3 DNA sequence: TGCAGCGTTGAAGAGGGTACAGCGAATGAGCAGTTCTTC.

The V and J genes are TRBV9 and TRBJ2-3, with 13 bases fitting TRBD2. Germline trimming cut 4 bases from V and 10 bases from J; bases unmatched to any gene: 12. CDR1 SGDLS and CDR2 YYNGEE come from the germline V gene. The CDR3 is 16 amino acids. CDR3 bases: TGTGCCAGCAGCCTCGGGACTAGCGGGACTAGCTTGGCGCAGTATTTT. It is translated as CASSLGTSGTSLAQYF.

There are many counts of this clone. CDR3 coding DNA: TGTGCCAGCAGTCCCTTCCGGACAGGGAACTATGGCTACACCTTC. This codes for CASSPFRTGNYGYTF. The chain couples TRBV6-6 to TRBJ1-2; 8 bases are a match to TRBD1. The CDR3 totals 15 residues. Germline V gene data show CDR1 as MNHNY and CDR2 as SVGAGI (reference sequence). Unmatched junction bases numbered 7, after V lost 5 bases and J lost 2 bases.

This clone came up a few times. CDR3 DNA: TGTGCCATCAGTGAGCAAAACAGGGGGACTGAAGCTTTCTTT. Translating gives CAISEQNRGTEAFF. The rearrangement joins TRBV10-3 to TRBJ1-1; TRBD1 matches 8 bases. There are 14 residues in the CDR3. J was trimmed by 5 bases and V by 2 bases; bases with no gene match: 4. CDR1 and CDR2 (germline): ENHRY, SYGVKD.